This TCR beta chain was identified in a study of T cells in Graves' hyperthyroidism and ophthalmopathy. Used for diagnoses were clinical symptoms, serum thyroxine and TRAb, thyroid ultrasound and orbital computed tomography. Extraction of PBMCs used roughly 9.3 ml of fresh peripheral blood. V lost 9 bases to trimming and J lost 5 bases, with 9 bases between them. There are 11 residues in the CDR3. Germline CDR1 reads LNHDA; CDR2 reads SQIVND (reference sequence). Using RNA transcripts as the source, TCR beta CDR3 regions were amplified. In the first-round RT-PCR of the TCR CDR3, the HTBI primer set was used. TCRdb reprocessed the multiplex PCR reads with MiXCR, giving one entry per CDR3 protein. The sample lists around 700,000 distinct CDR3 sequences, approximately 36% occurring once.

This TCR came from a woman between 40 and 55 years old with Graves' hyperthyroidism. The V gene is TRBV19, the J gene TRBJ2-3, with D possibly TRBD1 on 6 matching bases. Sequences were obtained from blood. CDR3 protein: CASEQGDTQYF. The CDR3 DNA reads TGTGCCAGCGAACAGGGAGATACGCAGTATTTT.